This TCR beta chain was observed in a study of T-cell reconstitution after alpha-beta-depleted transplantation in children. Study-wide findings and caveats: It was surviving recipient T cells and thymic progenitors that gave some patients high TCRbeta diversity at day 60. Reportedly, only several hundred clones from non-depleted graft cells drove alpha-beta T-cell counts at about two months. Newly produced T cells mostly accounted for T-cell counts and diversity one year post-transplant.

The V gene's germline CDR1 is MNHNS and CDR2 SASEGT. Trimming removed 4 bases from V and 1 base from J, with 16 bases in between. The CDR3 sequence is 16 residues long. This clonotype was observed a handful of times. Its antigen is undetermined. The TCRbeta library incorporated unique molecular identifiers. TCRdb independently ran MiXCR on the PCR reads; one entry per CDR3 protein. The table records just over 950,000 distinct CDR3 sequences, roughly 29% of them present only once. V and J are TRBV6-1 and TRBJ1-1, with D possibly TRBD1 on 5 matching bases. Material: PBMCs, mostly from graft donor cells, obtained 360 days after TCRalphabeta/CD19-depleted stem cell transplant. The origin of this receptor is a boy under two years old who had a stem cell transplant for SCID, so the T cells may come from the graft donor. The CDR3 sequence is CASSVFTGSSNTEAFF. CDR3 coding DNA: TGTGCCAGCAGTGTATTCACAGGTTCTTCGAACACTGAAGCTTTCTTT.